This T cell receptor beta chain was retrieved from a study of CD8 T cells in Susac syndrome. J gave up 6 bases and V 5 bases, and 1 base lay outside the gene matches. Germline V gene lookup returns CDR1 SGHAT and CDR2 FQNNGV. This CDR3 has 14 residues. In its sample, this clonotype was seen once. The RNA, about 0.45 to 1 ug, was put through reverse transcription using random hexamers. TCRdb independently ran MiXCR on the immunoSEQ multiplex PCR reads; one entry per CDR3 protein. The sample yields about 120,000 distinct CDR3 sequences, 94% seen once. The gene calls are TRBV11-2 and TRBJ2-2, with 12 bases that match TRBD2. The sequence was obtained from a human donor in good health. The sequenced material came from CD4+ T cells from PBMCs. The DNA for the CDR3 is TGTGCCAGCAGCCTAGCGGGAGGGGCCGGGGAGCTGTTTTTT. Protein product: CASSLAGGAGELFF.